Below are 20 T cell receptor beta chains sequenced from a single sample in a study of blood T cell repertoires in COVID-19. Assay used: immunoSEQ multiplex PCR; TCRdb lists only in-frame clones, some missing. The sample lists under 250,000 clones, about 83% occurring once. Specimen: peripheral blood. Every receptor here comes from a man in his forties with active or convalescent COVID-19.

The chain is built from TRBV4-3 and TRBJ1-6; tentative D call: TRBD1 (5 bases). The CDR3 sequence is 18 residues long. Deletions cut 0 bases from V and 6 bases from J, with 18 bases between. Germline V gene data show CDR1 as LGHNA and CDR2 as YSLEER. This CDR3 reads CASSQESYRRGSNSPLHF. The CDR3 nucleotides read TGCGCCAGCAGCCAAGAATCTTATCGTAGGGGAAGTAATTCACCCCTCCACTTT.

This sequence joins TRBV4-3 and TRBJ1-1, with D possibly TRBD1 on 5 matching bases. The germline V and J ends were trimmed by 0 bases and 3 bases, with 23 bases remaining between them. This CDR3 is built from 19 residues. The germline V gene has CDR1 LGHNA and CDR2 YSLEER. CDR3 amino acids: CASSQDRQLVGSSHTEAFF. DNA for the CDR3: TGCGCCAGCAGCCAAGATCGACAGCTTGTCGGATCCTCTCACACTGAAGCTTTCTTT.

This clone was detected a few times. The rearrangement links TRBV4-3 to TRBJ1-6; a weak D match, TRBD1 (6 bases). CDR1 is LGHNA and CDR2 is YSLEER in the germline V gene. V was trimmed by 4 bases and J by 10 bases, leaving 11 bases between them. This CDR3 has 13 residues. The DNA for the CDR3 is TGCGCCAGCAGCCGGACAGCGGGATCACCCCTCCACTTT. Encoded protein: CASSRTAGSPLHF.

The CDR3 loop is CASGRGGGARETQYF. The CDR3 DNA reads as TGTGCCAGCGGAAGGGGGGGCGGGGCACGAGAGACCCAGTACTTC. V and J are TRBV2 and TRBJ2-5; D is possibly TRBD2 (7 bases). The length of the CDR3 is 15 residues. V was pared by 8 bases and J by 4 bases, with 20 bases between. CDR1 SNHLY and CDR2 FYNNEI come from the germline V gene.

The V and J genes are TRBV5-1 and TRBJ1-4; TRBD1 matches 8 bases. The CDR3 has 15 amino acids. Trimming removed 3 bases from V and 8 bases from J; junction bases left unmatched: 9. The V gene's germline CDR1 is SGHRS and CDR2 YFSETQ. CDR3 coding DNA: TGCGCCAGCAGCTCTTCAGGGGGCCGGGAAGAAAAACTGTTTTTT. This codes for CASSSSGGREEKLFF.

The chain carries TRBV19 and TRBJ1-1, with D hard to call. The V gene lost 7 bases and the J gene lost 1 base, with 16 bases spanning the gap. This CDR3 has 15 residues. Germline loops: CDR1 LNHDA, CDR2 SQIVND (reference sequence). CDR3 coding DNA: TGTGCCAGTACCCAAAGACCCGGAGAGAACACTGAAGCTTTCTTT. Its translation: CASTQRPGENTEAFF.

This chain links TRBV7-2 with TRBJ1-1; 9 nucleotides agree with TRBD1. J gave up 4 bases and V 2 bases, and 5 bases lay outside the gene matches. This CDR3 is built from 15 residues. Per germline, CDR1 SGHTA and CDR2 FQGNSA. CDR3 DNA sequence: TGTGCCAGCAGCTTACAACAGGGGGCAGGCACTGAAGCTTTCTTT. Protein product: CASSLQQGAGTEAFF.

V gene TRBV2 combines with J gene TRBJ2-5, with a weak D call TRBD2 (5 bases). The CDR3 length is 13 residues. The germline V gene has CDR1 SNHLY and CDR2 FYNNEI. Between the trimmed V and J ends, which lost 7 bases and 4 bases, there was a span of 13 bases. CDR3 DNA: TGTGCCAGCACAGAGGGCCTTAGAGAGACCCAGTACTTC. It specifies CASTEGLRETQYF.

V and J are TRBV12-3 or TRBV12-4 and TRBJ2-3; D remains unclear. The V end lost 6 bases, the J end lost 10 bases, and 14 bases lay between the germline ends. CDR3 length: 12 residues. The CDR3 sequence: CASSLGYGAQYF. CDR3 sequence (DNA): TGTGCCAGCAGCCTGGGCTACGGCGCGCAGTATTTT.

V gene TRBV7-9 combines with J gene TRBJ1-4; no reliable D call. Trimming left V 1 base short and J 4 bases short, with 10 bases between. From germline, CDR1 is SEHNR and CDR2 FQNEAQ (reference sequence). This CDR3 comprises 15 residues. The CDR3 protein is CASSLGIGDNEKLFF. CDR3 nucleotide sequence: TGTGCCAGCAGCTTAGGGATCGGAGATAATGAAAAACTGTTTTTT.

This clone was found a few times. The rearrangement links TRBV3-1 (or the pseudogene TRBV3-2) to TRBJ1-5; 10 bases fit TRBD1. Per the germline V gene, CDR1 is LGHDT and CDR2 is YNNKEL (reference sequence). The V gene end was trimmed by 7 bases and the J gene end by 6 bases; junction bases not matched to a gene: 9. The CDR3 is 15 amino acids. The DNA for the CDR3 is TGTGCCAGCAACCGGACAGGGGGTAAGGTTCAGCCCCAGCATTTT. It codes for CASNRTGGKVQPQHF.

This clone has a single count. The CDR3 nucleotides are TGCGCCAGCAGCTTGGGAGGTACAGGAATCTCTGGAAACACCATATATTTT. Translating gives CASSLGGTGISGNTIYF. The V call is TRBV5-1, the J call TRBJ1-3; D perhaps matches TRBD1 (5 bases). Trimming left V 0 bases short and J 0 bases short, with 13 bases between. The CDR3 totals 17 residues. Germline CDR1 and CDR2: SGHRS and YFSETQ.

In the case of this clone: The identical CDR3 is also encoded by other nucleotide sequences in the sample. The chain couples TRBV7-9 to TRBJ1-2, with 8 nucleotides matching TRBD1. This CDR3 spans 14 amino acids. Germline V gives CDR1 SEHNR, CDR2 FQNEAQ (reference sequence). The ends lost 5 bases at V and 3 bases at J; junction bases unmatched: 5. The CDR3 loop is CASSPGQGDYGYTF. The CDR3, as DNA: TGTGCCAGCAGCCCCGGACAGGGCGACTATGGCTACACCTTC.

This clone has more than one count but fewer than ten. This chain links TRBV10-3 with TRBJ1-2; TRBD1 agrees at 9 bases. With 5 bases clipped from V and 1 base from J, the junction kept 8 bases outside the gene matches. Germline V gives CDR1 ENHRY, CDR2 SYGVKD. The CDR3 is 16 residues long. The CDR3 DNA sequence: TGTGCCATCAGTACACGGACAGGGGAAGGTAACTATGGCTACACCTTC. It yields the protein CAISTRTGEGNYGYTF.

The CDR3 coding sequence is TGTGCCAGCAGCCAAGGACTAGCGGAGGCCTACGAGCAGTACTTC. This sequence encodes CASSQGLAEAYEQYF. This sequence joins TRBV3-1 (or the pseudogene TRBV3-2) and TRBJ2-7; the match to TRBD2 covers 9 bases. The ends lost 1 base at V and 2 bases at J; junction bases unmatched: 3. CDR1 and CDR2 from the germline V gene are LGHDT and YNNKEL (reference sequence). CDR3 size: 15 residues.

This clone was observed at least ten times. The chain employs TRBV15 and TRBJ1-2; no clear D. V was pared by 1 base and J by 4 bases, with 16 bases between. The germline gives CDR1 LNHNV, CDR2 YYDKDF (reference sequence). The length of the CDR3 is 16 residues. Here the CDR3 reads CATSRGGSGMFYGYTF. The CDR3 DNA sequence: TGTGCCACCAGCAGAGGAGGGTCTGGGATGTTCTATGGCTACACCTTC.

In DNA, the CDR3 is TGTGCCAGCAGCCGGACAGGGGGGAACTATGGCTACACCTTC. Residues: CASSRTGGNYGYTF. This sequence joins TRBV27 and TRBJ1-2; 10 nucleotides align to TRBD1. V trimming: 6 bases; J trimming: 2 bases; junction bases outside the gene matches: 3. CDR1 and CDR2 from the germline V gene are MNHEY and SMNVEV (reference sequence). CDR3 size: 14 residues.

This clone was seen just once. The chain links TRBV28 to TRBJ2-7; weak D call: TRBD1 (6 bases). In germline, CDR1 is MDHEN, CDR2 SYDVKM. V was cut by 6 bases and J by 7 bases, with 16 bases left in between. The CDR3 length is 13 residues. The CDR3 loop is CASRTSGAKEQYF. The CDR3 DNA reads as TGTGCCAGCAGAACCTCAGGGGCGAAAGAGCAGTACTTC.

The genes are TRBV7-8 and TRBJ1-2, with unresolved D. The germline V gene encodes CDR1 SGHVS and CDR2 FQNEAQ. V was trimmed by 1 base and J by 5 bases, leaving 8 bases between them. The CDR3 length is 13 residues. DNA of the CDR3: TGTGCCAGCAGCTTAGGGGCACCTTATGGCTACACCTTC. It yields the protein CASSLGAPYGYTF. Variable domain in full (rest from reference TRBV7-8 and TRBJ1-2): GAGVSQSPRYKVAKRGQDVALRCDPISGHVSLFWYQQALGQGPEFLTYFQNEAQLDKSGLPSDRFFAERPEGSVSTLKIQRTQQEDSAVYLCASSLGAPYGYTFGSGTRLTVV.

The chain joins TRBV7-3 to TRBJ2-1; TRBD1 aligns across 7 bases. The trim removed 5 bases at V and 9 bases at J, leaving 10 bases unmatched. Per the germline V gene, CDR1 is SGHTA and CDR2 is FQGTGA. The CDR3 runs 14 residues. The CDR3 DNA sequence: TGTGCCAGCAGCCTGACAGGGCTAAATAGTGAGCAGTTCTTC. Encoded protein: CASSLTGLNSEQFF.